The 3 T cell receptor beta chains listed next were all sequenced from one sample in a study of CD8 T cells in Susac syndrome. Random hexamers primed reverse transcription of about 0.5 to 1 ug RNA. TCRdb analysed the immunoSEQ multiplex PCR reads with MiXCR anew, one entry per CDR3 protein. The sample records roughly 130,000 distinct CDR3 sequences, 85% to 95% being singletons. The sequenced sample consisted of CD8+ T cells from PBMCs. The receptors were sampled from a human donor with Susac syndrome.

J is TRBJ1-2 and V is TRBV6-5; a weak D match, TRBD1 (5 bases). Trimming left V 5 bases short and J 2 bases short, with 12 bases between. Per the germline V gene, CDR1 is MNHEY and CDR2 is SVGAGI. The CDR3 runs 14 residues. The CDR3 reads CASSAGGINYGYTF. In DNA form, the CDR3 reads TGTGCCAGCAGTGCCGGGGGGATCAACTATGGCTACACCTTC.

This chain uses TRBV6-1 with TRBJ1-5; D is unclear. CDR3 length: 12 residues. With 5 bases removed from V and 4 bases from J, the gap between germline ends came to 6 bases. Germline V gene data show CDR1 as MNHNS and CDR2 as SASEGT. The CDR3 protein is CASSSINQPQHF. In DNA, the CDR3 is TGTGCCAGCAGTTCGATTAATCAGCCCCAGCATTTT.

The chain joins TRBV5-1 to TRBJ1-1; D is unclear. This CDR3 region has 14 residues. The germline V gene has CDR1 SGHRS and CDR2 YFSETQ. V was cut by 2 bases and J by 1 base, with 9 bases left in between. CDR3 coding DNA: TGCGCCAGCAGCTTAAGACCGACGAACACTGAAGCTTTCTTT. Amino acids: CASSLRPTNTEAFF.